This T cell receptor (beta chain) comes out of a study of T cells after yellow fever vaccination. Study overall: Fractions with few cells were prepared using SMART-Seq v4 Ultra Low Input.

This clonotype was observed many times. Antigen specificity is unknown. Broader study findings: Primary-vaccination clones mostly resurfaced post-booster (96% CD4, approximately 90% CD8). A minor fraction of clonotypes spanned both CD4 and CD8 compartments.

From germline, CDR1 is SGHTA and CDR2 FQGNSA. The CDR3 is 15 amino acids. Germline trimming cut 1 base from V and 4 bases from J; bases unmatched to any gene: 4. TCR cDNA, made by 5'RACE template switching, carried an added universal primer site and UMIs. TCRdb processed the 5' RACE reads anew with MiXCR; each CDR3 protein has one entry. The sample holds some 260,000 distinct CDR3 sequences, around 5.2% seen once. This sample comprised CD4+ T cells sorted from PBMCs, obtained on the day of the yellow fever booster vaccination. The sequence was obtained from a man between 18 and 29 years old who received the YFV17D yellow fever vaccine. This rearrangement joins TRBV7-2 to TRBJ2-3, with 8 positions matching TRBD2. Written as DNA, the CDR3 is TGTGCCAGCAGCTTAGTAGCGGGACACCCAGATACGCAGTATTTT. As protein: CASSLVAGHPDTQYF.